Listed below are T cell receptor beta chains from one sample, sequenced in a study of T cell responses to AZD1222 COVID-19 vaccine. TCRdb keeps only in-frame clones here, not all; method: immunoSEQ multiplex PCR. The repertoire holds 130,000 or so clones, with about 90% as singletons. The sequenced sample was peripheral blood, obtained 28 days after the second AZD1222 dose. These receptors were taken from an adult who received the AZD1222 COVID-19 vaccine. CDR3s include the opening cysteine and the closing phenylalanine or tryptophan. The D gene is left open where the match is weak. Clone sizes are given selectively: once, few, many, or a class where the clone is expanded.

>.|TRBJ1-3|TRBV5-8|15|.
TGTGCCAGCAGCTTGATTACATACTCTGGAAACACCATATATTTT
CASSLITYSGNTIYF
>.|TRBJ1-2|TRBV19|16|TRBD1
TGTGCCAGTAGTATCGACGGACAGGGGCCCTACTATGGCTACACCTTC
CASSIDGQGPYYGYTF
>.|TRBJ1-1|TRBV3-1/TRBV3-2|13|.
TGTGCCAGCACCGGGGACGGGGGGCCTGAAGCTTTCTTT
CASTGDGGPEAFF
>.|TRBJ2-2|TRBV7-6|16|.
TGTGCCAGCAGCTTAGCGCTAGGGGCGAACACCGGGGAGCTGTTTTTT
CASSLALGANTGELFF
>.|TRBJ2-2|TRBV21-1|15|.
TGTGCCAGCAGCAAAGTCTCGGCGGCCCTTCGAACGCTGTTTTTT
CASSKVSAALRTLFF
>.|TRBJ1-5|TRBV2|17|.
TGTGCCAGCAGTGAAGGGCAGGGGATTAGGAGTAATCAGCCCCAGCATTTT
CASSEGQGIRSNQPQHF
>.|TRBJ2-7|TRBV27|13|.
TGTGCCAGCAGTCCCGGGTTCTCCTCCGAGCAGTACTTC
CASSPGFSSEQYF
>.|TRBJ1-2|TRBV21-1|11|.
TGTGCCAGCAGCAGCCCCTATGGCTACACCTTC
CASSSPYGYTF
>.|TRBJ2-7|TRBV30|14|TRBD1
TGTGCTGTAACGAAACGGGACAGACCCTACGAGCAGTACTTC
CAVTKRDRPYEQYF
>.|TRBJ1-2|TRBV6-1|15|.
TGTGCCAGCAGTGAAATGAGGAGGCGGCTGGGGGGCTACACCTTC
CASSEMRRRLGGYTF
>.|TRBJ1-2|TRBV29-1|11|.
TGCAGCGTTGAGCGGGGTTCTGGCTACACCTTC
CSVERGSGYTF
>.|TRBJ1-2|TRBV12-3/TRBV12-4|12|.
TGTGCCAGCAGGGCAGTTAACTATGGCTACACCTTC
CASRAVNYGYTF
>.|TRBJ1-1|TRBV3-1/TRBV3-2|16|.
TGTGCCAGCAGCCGGGAGAACTACAGTCCGAACACTGAAGCTTTCTTT
CASSRENYSPNTEAFF
>.|TRBJ1-1|TRBV6-1|16|TRBD1
TGTGCCAGCAGTGAAGGTTTCGGACAGGGGAACACTGAAGCTTTCTTT
CASSEGFGQGNTEAFF
>once|TRBJ1-2|TRBV5-4|15|.
TGTGCCAGCAGCTTGGCTGCCGACAGCATCTATGGCTACACCTTC
CASSLAADSIYGYTF
>.|TRBJ2-1|TRBV3-1/TRBV3-2|20|TRBD2
TGTGCCAGCAGCAACCTCCCGGGACAGACTAGCGGGGGGTCCTACAATGAGCAGTTCTTC
CASSNLPGQTSGGSYNEQFF
>.|TRBJ2-7|TRBV7-3|15|.
TGTGCCAGCAGCTTACGGCCGGGTGTCTCCTACGAGCAGTACTTC
CASSLRPGVSYEQYF